This TCR beta chain was captured by sequencing in a study of CD8 T cells in Susac syndrome. A note on this clonotype: What it binds is unknown.

This CDR3 has 15 residues. Trimming cost V 1 base and J 8 bases, with 15 bases left between them. CDR1 is SEHNR and CDR2 is FQNEAQ in the germline V gene (reference sequence). Peripheral blood CD8+ and CD4+ T cells were profiled by TCR beta sequencing. The RNA input was about 0.45 to 1 ug, and it was reverse transcribed with random hexamers. With immunoSEQ multiplex PCR, TCR beta CDR3 was amplified across 54 Vbeta and 13 Jbeta. TCRdb ran MiXCR on the immunoSEQ multiplex PCR reads and lists one entry per CDR3 protein. The data contain a few hundred thousand distinct CDR3 sequences, roughly 85% of them singletons. Study outcomes and limitations: The study conceded that its TCR sequencing and HLA analysis involved relatively few individuals.

This sequence originates from a human donor with multiple sclerosis. This sequence joins TRBV7-9 and TRBJ2-1; D possibly corresponds to TRBD1 (6 bases). Sequenced material: CD8+ T cells from PBMCs. CDR3 in amino acids: CASSLGGPPQDEQFF. The CDR3 coding sequence is TGTGCCAGCAGCTTAGGGGGGCCCCCGCAAGATGAGCAGTTCTTC.